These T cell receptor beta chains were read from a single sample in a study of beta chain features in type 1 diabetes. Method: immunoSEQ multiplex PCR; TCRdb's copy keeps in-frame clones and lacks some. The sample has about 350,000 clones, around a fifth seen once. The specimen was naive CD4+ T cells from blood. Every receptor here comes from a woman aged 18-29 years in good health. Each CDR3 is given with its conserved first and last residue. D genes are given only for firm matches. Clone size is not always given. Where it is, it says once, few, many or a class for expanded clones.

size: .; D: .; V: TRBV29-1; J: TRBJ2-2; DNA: TGCAGCGTTGAAGAGACACAGGCGGTTGGAACCGGGGAGCTGTTTTTT; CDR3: CSVEETQAVGTGELFF
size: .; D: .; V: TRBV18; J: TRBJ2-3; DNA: TGTGCCAGCTCTCTCGGGAGAGCAGATACGCAGTATTTT; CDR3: CASSLGRADTQYF
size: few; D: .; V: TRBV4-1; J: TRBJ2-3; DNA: TGCGCCAGCAGCCAACGGGTCACAGATACGCAGTATTTT; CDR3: CASSQRVTDTQYF
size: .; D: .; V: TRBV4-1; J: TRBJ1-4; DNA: TGCGCCAGCAGACAGGCGGGGGATGAAAAACTGTTTTTT; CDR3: CASRQAGDEKLFF
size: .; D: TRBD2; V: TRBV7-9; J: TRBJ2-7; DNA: TGTGCCAGCAGCTTAGGACTAGCGGGGGGCCGCCCCTACGAGCAGTACTTC; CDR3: CASSLGLAGGRPYEQYF
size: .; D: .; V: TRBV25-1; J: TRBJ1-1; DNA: TGTGCCAGCAGTCTTGCAGGGGTTAACACTGAAGCTTTCTTT; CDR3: CASSLAGVNTEAFF
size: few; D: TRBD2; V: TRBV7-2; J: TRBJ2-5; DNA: TGTGCCAGCAGCCCCGGGGGGGGCCTTCGGGAGACCCAGTACTTC; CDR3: CASSPGGGLRETQYF
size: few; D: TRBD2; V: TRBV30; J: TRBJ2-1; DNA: TGTGCCTGGAGCCCGGGAGGGAACTACAATGAGCAGTTCTTC; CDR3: CAWSPGGNYNEQFF
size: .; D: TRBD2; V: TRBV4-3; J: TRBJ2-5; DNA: TGCGCCAGCAGCCGGTCTAGCGGGGGGTCTCGACAAGAGACCCAGTACTTC; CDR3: CASSRSSGGSRQETQYF
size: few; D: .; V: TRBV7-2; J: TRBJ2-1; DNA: TGTGCCAGCAGCTTATGGGCCCCCAAGTTGGATGAGCAGTTCTTC; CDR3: CASSLWAPKLDEQFF
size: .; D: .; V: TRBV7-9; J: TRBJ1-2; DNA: TGTGCCAGCAGCTCTCCGGCCGGCACAGACTATGGCTACACCTTC; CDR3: CASSSPAGTDYGYTF
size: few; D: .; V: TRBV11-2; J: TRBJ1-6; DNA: TGTGCCAGCAGCTTTCTGGAGAATTCACCCCTCCACTTT; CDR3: CASSFLENSPLHF
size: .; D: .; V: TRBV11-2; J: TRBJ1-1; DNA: TGTGCCAGCAGCCTAGGACAGCTGAACACTGAAGCTTTCTTT; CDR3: CASSLGQLNTEAFF
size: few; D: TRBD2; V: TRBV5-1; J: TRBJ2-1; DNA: TGCGCCAGCAGCCCCGGGAGGGGGACCTACAATGAGCAGTTCTTC; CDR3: CASSPGRGTYNEQFF
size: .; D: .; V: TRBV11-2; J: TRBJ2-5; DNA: TGTGCCAGCAGTCAGGGGCTCGGAGAGACCCAGTACTTC; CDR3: CASSQGLGETQYF
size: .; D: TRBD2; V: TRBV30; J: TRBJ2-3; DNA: TGTGCCTGGAGTACCCGATGGGGTCTAGCGGGAGGACCAAACCCATTCACAGATACGCAGTATTTT; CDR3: CAWSTRWGLAGGPNPFTDTQYF
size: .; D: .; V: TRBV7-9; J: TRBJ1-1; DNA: TGTGCCAGCAGCTTAAGATCTCCGATGACTTCTGAAGCTTTCTTT; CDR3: CASSLRSPMTSEAFF
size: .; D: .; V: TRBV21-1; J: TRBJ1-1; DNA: TGTGCCAGCAGCAAAAAGAGTCCCAGGAAGGAAGCTTTCTTT; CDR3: CASSKKSPRKEAFF
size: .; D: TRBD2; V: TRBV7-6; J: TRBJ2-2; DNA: TGTGCCAGCAGCTTAGCGGCGGGAGGGGATACCGGGGAGCTGTTTTTT; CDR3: CASSLAAGGDTGELFF
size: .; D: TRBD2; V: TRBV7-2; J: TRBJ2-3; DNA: TGTGCCAGCAGCTTAAAGGCGGGGGGGCCATCAGATACGCAGTATTTT; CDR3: CASSLKAGGPSDTQYF
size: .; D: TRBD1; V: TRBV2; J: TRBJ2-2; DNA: TGTGCCAGCAGTCCCGGGACAGGGGGCATGAAAGCGAACACCGGGGAGCTGTTTTTT; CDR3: CASSPGTGGMKANTGELFF
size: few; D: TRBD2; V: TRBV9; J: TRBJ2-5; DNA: TGTGCCAGCAGCGTCGGGGGGAACCTGGGGGAGACCCAGTACTTC; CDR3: CASSVGGNLGETQYF
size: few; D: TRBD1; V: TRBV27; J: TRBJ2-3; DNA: TGTGCCAGCAGCGGGACAGGGGTCACAGATACGCAGTATTTT; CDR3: CASSGTGVTDTQYF
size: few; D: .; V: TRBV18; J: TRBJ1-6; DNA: TGTGCCAGCTCACCAGAGGGAGGGAATTCACCCCTCCACTTT; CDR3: CASSPEGGNSPLHF
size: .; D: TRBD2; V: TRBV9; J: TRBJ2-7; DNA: TGTGCCAGCAGCGGGTGTCACCACCGGGACTACTACTACGAGCAGTACTTC; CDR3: CASSGCHHRDYYYEQYF
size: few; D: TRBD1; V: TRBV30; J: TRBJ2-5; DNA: TGTGCCTGGAGTACTCTGCGACAGGGGGCCAAAGAGACCCAGTACTTC; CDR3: CAWSTLRQGAKETQYF
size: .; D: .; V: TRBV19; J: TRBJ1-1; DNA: TGTGCCAGTAGTGGTACAGAGAACACTGAAGCTTTCTTT; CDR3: CASSGTENTEAFF
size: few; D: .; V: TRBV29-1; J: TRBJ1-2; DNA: TGCAGCGTCGGCCCGGGTTTCTATGGCTACACCTTC; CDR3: CSVGPGFYGYTF
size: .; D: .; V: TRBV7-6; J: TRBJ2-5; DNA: TGTGCCAGCAGCTTAGCGCATAGCGAGGAGACCCAGTACTTC; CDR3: CASSLAHSEETQYF
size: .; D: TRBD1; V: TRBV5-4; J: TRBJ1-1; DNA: TGTGCCAGCAGCTTGGTAGGGGGCTCAGGAGAAGCTTTCTTT; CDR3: CASSLVGGSGEAFF
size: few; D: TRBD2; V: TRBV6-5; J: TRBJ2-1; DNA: TGTGCCACCCAAATACTAGCGGGAGGGCATGAGCAGTTCTTC; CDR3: CATQILAGGHEQFF
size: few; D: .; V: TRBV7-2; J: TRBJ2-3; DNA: TGTGCCAGCAGCTTAGGAGGCACAGATACGCAGTATTTT; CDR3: CASSLGGTDTQYF
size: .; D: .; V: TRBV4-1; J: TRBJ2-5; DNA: TGCGCCAGCAGCCAAGATTGGGTGGGGAGAGGAGAGACCCAGTACTTC; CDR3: CASSQDWVGRGETQYF
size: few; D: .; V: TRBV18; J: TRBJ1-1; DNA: TGTGCCAGCTCCGAGGACAGAAACACTGAAGCTTTCTTT; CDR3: CASSEDRNTEAFF
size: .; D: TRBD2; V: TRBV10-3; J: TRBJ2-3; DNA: TGTGCCATCAGTGATGGCGGGAGGACAGATACGCAGTATTTT; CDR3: CAISDGGRTDTQYF
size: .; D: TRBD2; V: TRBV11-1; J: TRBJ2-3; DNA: TGTGCCAGCAGTCTGCGGGAGGATACGCAGTATTTT; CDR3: CASSLREDTQYF
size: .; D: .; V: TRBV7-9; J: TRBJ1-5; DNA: TGTGCCAGCAGCTCCAGGGGTAAAAATCAGCCCCAGCATTTT; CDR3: CASSSRGKNQPQHF
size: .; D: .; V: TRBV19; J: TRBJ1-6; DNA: TGTGCCAGTAGTCCTCGTGGGGGCATTTCACCCCTCCACTTT; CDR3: CASSPRGGISPLHF